Listed below are T cell receptor beta chains from one sample, sequenced in a study of cytomegalovirus exposure and HLA in healthy donors. Libraries were prepared by immunoSEQ multiplex PCR; TCRdb keeps only in-frame clonotypes and omits some of them. The profile covers over 150,000 clones, with 81% appearing a single time and about 1.9% taken by the ten largest. The sample consisted of PBMCs. The receptors were sampled from a woman between 18 and 29 years old in good health and CMV-seronegative. Each CDR3 is given with its conserved first and last residue. Each record gives: J gene, D gene, V gene, clone size, CDR3 DNA, CDR3 protein. The D gene is left open where the match is weak. Expanded clones are given a class, and other clones once, few, many or no size at all.

j_call: TRBJ2-7
d_call: .
v_call: TRBV7-6
clone_size: .
cdr3_nt: TGTGCCAGCAGCTTTACCTACGAGCAGTACTTC
cdr3_aa: CASSFTYEQYF

j_call: TRBJ2-4
d_call: TRBD1
v_call: TRBV7-9
clone_size: .
cdr3_nt: TGTGCCAGCAGCTTAGGGGGGCAGGGGGATACAAACATTCAGTACTTC
cdr3_aa: CASSLGGQGDTNIQYF

j_call: TRBJ2-2
d_call: .
v_call: TRBV4-1
clone_size: .
cdr3_nt: TGCGCCAGCAGCCAGGATCGGACTCACACCGGGGAGCTGTTTTTT
cdr3_aa: CASSQDRTHTGELFF

j_call: TRBJ2-7
d_call: .
v_call: TRBV28
clone_size: once
cdr3_nt: TGTGCCAGCAGCCGGGACATCTACGAGCAGTACTTC
cdr3_aa: CASSRDIYEQYF

j_call: TRBJ2-1
d_call: .
v_call: TRBV5-1
clone_size: once
cdr3_nt: TGCGCCAGCAGCTGGCCCACCTGGGGGCCCCGCTCCTACAATGAGCAGTTCTTC
cdr3_aa: CASSWPTWGPRSYNEQFF

j_call: TRBJ2-1
d_call: TRBD1
v_call: TRBV2
clone_size: once
cdr3_nt: TGTGCCAGCGGGGCACCGGGACAGGGGTTTAGTGAGCAGTTCTTC
cdr3_aa: CASGAPGQGFSEQFF

j_call: TRBJ2-3
d_call: TRBD2
v_call: TRBV9
clone_size: .
cdr3_nt: TGTGCCAGCAGCGTATCCAGCGGGAGACACACAGATACGCAGTATTTT
cdr3_aa: CASSVSSGRHTDTQYF

j_call: TRBJ2-7
d_call: .
v_call: TRBV5-1
clone_size: .
cdr3_nt: TGCGCCAGCAGCTTGGGTCCCCAGGGGACGGTCTACGAGCAGTACTTC
cdr3_aa: CASSLGPQGTVYEQYF

j_call: TRBJ2-2
d_call: .
v_call: TRBV5-1
clone_size: .
cdr3_nt: TGCGCCAGCAGGCGGACCGGGGAGCTGTTTTTT
cdr3_aa: CASRRTGELFF

j_call: TRBJ2-7
d_call: TRBD2
v_call: TRBV2
clone_size: .
cdr3_nt: TGTGCCAGCAATTGGCTAGCGGGTTACGAGCAGTACTTC
cdr3_aa: CASNWLAGYEQYF

j_call: TRBJ1-1
d_call: TRBD1
v_call: TRBV18
clone_size: .
cdr3_nt: TGTGCCAGCTCACCTTCGGGACAGCACACTGAAGCTTTCTTT
cdr3_aa: CASSPSGQHTEAFF

j_call: TRBJ2-5
d_call: TRBD2
v_call: TRBV5-4
clone_size: few
cdr3_nt: TGTGCCAGCAGCTCTCCGGGCGGGAGGGCCGAAGAGACCCAGTACTTC
cdr3_aa: CASSSPGGRAEETQYF

j_call: TRBJ2-5
d_call: TRBD2
v_call: TRBV5-1
clone_size: .
cdr3_nt: TGCGCCAGCAGCTTGGGGACTAGCGAACAAGAGACCCAGTACTTC
cdr3_aa: CASSLGTSEQETQYF

j_call: TRBJ2-1
d_call: TRBD1
v_call: TRBV28
clone_size: .
cdr3_nt: TGTGCCAGCAGTTTATATACGGGACAGGATGAGCAGTTCTTC
cdr3_aa: CASSLYTGQDEQFF

j_call: TRBJ1-1
d_call: TRBD1
v_call: TRBV28
clone_size: few
cdr3_nt: TGTGCCAGCAGTTTACCCTGGACAGGGACGAAAGCTTTCTTT
cdr3_aa: CASSLPWTGTKAFF

j_call: TRBJ2-7
d_call: TRBD1
v_call: TRBV6-1
clone_size: .
cdr3_nt: TGTGCCAGCAGGGCGGGACAGGCTAAATACGAGCAGTACTTC
cdr3_aa: CASRAGQAKYEQYF

j_call: TRBJ2-1
d_call: TRBD2
v_call: TRBV9
clone_size: once
cdr3_nt: TGTGCCAGCAGCGGCGGGACTAGTGGGATTTTCGAGCAGTTCTTC
cdr3_aa: CASSGGTSGIFEQFF

j_call: TRBJ2-2
d_call: TRBD1
v_call: TRBV4-1
clone_size: .
cdr3_nt: TGCGCCAGCAGCCAAGATCAGACAGGGGCGAACACCGGGGAGCTGTTTTTT
cdr3_aa: CASSQDQTGANTGELFF

j_call: TRBJ2-7
d_call: .
v_call: TRBV6-1
clone_size: .
cdr3_nt: TGTGCCAGCAGTGACACAGGGGGGGGGCGAAAATACGAGCAGTACTTC
cdr3_aa: CASSDTGGGRKYEQYF

j_call: TRBJ2-5
d_call: .
v_call: TRBV7-9
clone_size: .
cdr3_nt: TGTGCCAGCAGCTTAGCCCAGGGGCAAGAGACCCAGTACTTC
cdr3_aa: CASSLAQGQETQYF

j_call: TRBJ1-4
d_call: TRBD1
v_call: TRBV5-5
clone_size: .
cdr3_nt: TGTGCCAGCAGCTTCTTTCGGGACAGGGGGGTTTCTAATGAAAAACTGTTTTTT
cdr3_aa: CASSFFRDRGVSNEKLFF

j_call: TRBJ1-1
d_call: TRBD1
v_call: TRBV16
clone_size: .
cdr3_nt: TGTGCCAGCAGCCGGGGACAGGGAGAGACTGAAGCTTTCTTT
cdr3_aa: CASSRGQGETEAFF

j_call: TRBJ2-7
d_call: .
v_call: TRBV2
clone_size: .
cdr3_nt: TGTGCCAGCAGCAGGGGCCCCTACGAGCAGTACTTC
cdr3_aa: CASSRGPYEQYF

j_call: TRBJ2-7
d_call: .
v_call: TRBV4-1
clone_size: .
cdr3_nt: TGCGCCAGCAGCCAAGGACTAGGTTCCTACGAGCAGTACTTC
cdr3_aa: CASSQGLGSYEQYF

j_call: TRBJ2-7
d_call: .
v_call: TRBV21-1
clone_size: once
cdr3_nt: TGTGCCAGCAGCAAATGCGGGGGACCCTACTACGAGCAGTACTTC
cdr3_aa: CASSKCGGPYYEQYF

j_call: TRBJ1-5
d_call: TRBD1
v_call: TRBV7-8
clone_size: .
cdr3_nt: TGTGCCAGCAGCTTAGCCCGACAGGGGAGGGGTCAGCCCCAGCATTTT
cdr3_aa: CASSLARQGRGQPQHF

j_call: TRBJ2-5
d_call: .
v_call: TRBV5-1
clone_size: .
cdr3_nt: TGCGCCAGCAGCATCCTGGCCTCGAGGGAGGAGACCCAGTACTTC
cdr3_aa: CASSILASREETQYF

j_call: TRBJ1-2
d_call: .
v_call: TRBV6-6
clone_size: .
cdr3_nt: TGTGCCAGCAGTTCCTCCTTCTATGGCTACACCTTC
cdr3_aa: CASSSSFYGYTF

j_call: TRBJ2-5
d_call: .
v_call: TRBV7-8
clone_size: few
cdr3_nt: TGTGCCAGCAGCTTAGTTACCGGGGGAAGACATAAAGAGACCCAGTACTTC
cdr3_aa: CASSLVTGGRHKETQYF

j_call: TRBJ1-2
d_call: .
v_call: TRBV19
clone_size: once
cdr3_nt: TGTGCCAGTAGCCCCCGGGACACTTCAAACTATGGCTACACCTTC
cdr3_aa: CASSPRDTSNYGYTF

j_call: TRBJ2-1
d_call: .
v_call: TRBV11-2
clone_size: .
cdr3_nt: TGTGCCAGCAGCTTAGGCCAGGGGCTATACAATGAGCAGTTCTTC
cdr3_aa: CASSLGQGLYNEQFF

j_call: TRBJ2-7
d_call: .
v_call: TRBV5-4
clone_size: .
cdr3_nt: TGTGCCAGCAGCTTGGGACAGGGAGGCTTGGCTTGGGGCGAGCAGTACTTC
cdr3_aa: CASSLGQGGLAWGEQYF

j_call: TRBJ1-6
d_call: TRBD1
v_call: TRBV4-1
clone_size: few
cdr3_nt: TGCGCCAGCAGCCAATTCCTCTTTGTGATAGCCACAGGGGCCTCACCCCTCCACTTT
cdr3_aa: CASSQFLFVIATGASPLHF

j_call: TRBJ2-7
d_call: TRBD2
v_call: TRBV28
clone_size: .
cdr3_nt: TGTGCCAGCAGTTCGACTACGGGAGGATCACTCTACGAGCAGTACTTC
cdr3_aa: CASSSTTGGSLYEQYF

j_call: TRBJ2-5
d_call: TRBD1
v_call: TRBV30
clone_size: .
cdr3_nt: TGTGCCGGGAACAGGGGGCCCCTCCAAGAGACCCAGTACTTC
cdr3_aa: CAGNRGPLQETQYF